This T cell receptor beta chain came from a study of blood T cells in healthy people across ages. With 6 bases clipped from V and 1 base from J, the junction kept 7 bases outside the gene matches. This CDR3 has 16 residues. Germline CDR1 reads MDHEN; CDR2 reads SYDVKM. The second PCR ran about 7 to 12 cycles with a sample-barcoded 5' primer and J-beta primers. TCRdb called the 5' RACE reads again in MiXCR, with one record for every CDR3 protein. The sample includes 750,000 to 950,000 distinct CDR3 sequences, around 29% of them seen just once. This clonotype was detected a few times. This sample was shared with a second study, whose subject was T cells of mothers and their children. Per that paper: When mothers and children were related, their normalized repertoire overlap, which was always slightly higher, did not differ significantly from that of unrelated pairs.

The origin of this receptor is a woman between 40 and 50 years old in good health. The sample was blood. V and J are TRBV28 and TRBJ2-5; 11 bases are shared with TRBD2. The CDR3 DNA is TGTGCCAGCAGAATAACCGGGACTAGCGGCCAAGAGACCCAGTACTTC. Its protein product is CASRITGTSGQETQYF.